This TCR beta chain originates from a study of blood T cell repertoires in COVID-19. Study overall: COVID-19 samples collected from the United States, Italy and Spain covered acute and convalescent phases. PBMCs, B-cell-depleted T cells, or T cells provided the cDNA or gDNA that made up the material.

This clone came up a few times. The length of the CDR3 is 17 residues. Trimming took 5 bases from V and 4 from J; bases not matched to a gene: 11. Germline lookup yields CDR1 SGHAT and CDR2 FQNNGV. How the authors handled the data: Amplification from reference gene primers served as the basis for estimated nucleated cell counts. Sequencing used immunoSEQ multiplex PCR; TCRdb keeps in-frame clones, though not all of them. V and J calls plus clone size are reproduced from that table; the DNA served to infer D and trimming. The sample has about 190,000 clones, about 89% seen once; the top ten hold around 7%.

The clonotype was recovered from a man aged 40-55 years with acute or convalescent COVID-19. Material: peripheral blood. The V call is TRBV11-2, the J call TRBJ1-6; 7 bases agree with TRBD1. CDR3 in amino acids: CASSHPPRDSYNSPLHF. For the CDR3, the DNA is TGTGCCAGCAGCCATCCTCCTCGGGACAGTTATAATTCACCCCTCCACTTT.